A selection of T cell receptor beta chains follows, all from one sample in a study of T cells in Graves' hyperthyroidism and ophthalmopathy. In TCRdb, the multiplex PCR reads were re-called with MiXCR into one record per CDR3 protein. The sample consists of approximately 150,000 distinct CDR3 sequences, roughly 9.4% of them appearing once. Sequencing input: blood. The receptor set was obtained from a woman in her late teens or twenties with Graves' hyperthyroidism that later progressed to Graves' ophthalmopathy. Both conserved end residues are part of each CDR3. Each record gives: clone size, J gene, D gene, V gene, CDR3 DNA, CDR3 protein. A D gene is named only where the DNA matches it firmly. The listing skips clone size in some rows; elsewhere it reads once, few, many or a size class.

few | TRBJ2-5 | NA | TRBV20-1 | TGCGCGTCGCACGGGGAATTCCAAGAGACCCAGTACTTC | CASHGEFQETQYF
NA | TRBJ2-7 | NA | TRBV19 | TGTGCCAGTACCCCCGTCGCTCTAACCTACGAGCAGTACTTC | CASTPVALTYEQYF
NA | TRBJ2-3 | NA | TRBV20-1 | TGCAGTGCTAGAACCTCAGGTGAAGGCACAGATACGCAGTATTTT | CSARTSGEGTDTQYF
NA | TRBJ2-3 | NA | TRBV14 | TGTGCCAGCAGCCAAGTGCGCTCCCTCACAGATACGCAGTATTTT | CASSQVRSLTDTQYF
NA | TRBJ1-6 | NA | TRBV9 | TGTGCCAGCAGCGTAAATACAGGGTTCGATTCACCCCTCCACTTT | CASSVNTGFDSPLHF
many | TRBJ2-5 | TRBD2 | TRBV29-1 | TGCAGCGTTGAAACGGGGGGTGGTTCGACCCAGTACTTC | CSVETGGGSTQYF
NA | TRBJ2-7 | NA | TRBV30 | TGTGCCTGGAGTCCACAAGAAATCGAGCAGTACTTC | CAWSPQEIEQYF
many | TRBJ1-6 | NA | TRBV27 | TGTGCCAGCAGTTTGCTCGTTGGACCTGGGGTATATAATTCACCCCTCCACTTT | CASSLLVGPGVYNSPLHF
many | TRBJ2-5 | TRBD1 | TRBV2 | TGTGCCAGCAGTGATATGACAGGGGGTGTCCGGGAGACCCAGTACTTC | CASSDMTGGVRETQYF
NA | TRBJ2-1 | NA | TRBV29-1 | TGCAGCGTTCGGCTCTACAATGAGCAGTTCTTC | CSVRLYNEQFF
many | TRBJ1-5 | TRBD1 | TRBV27 | TGTGCCAGCAGTCCCACCGGGACAGGGTTTGGTCAGCCCCAGCATTTT | CASSPTGTGFGQPQHF
many | TRBJ2-1 | NA | TRBV28 | TGTGCCAGCAGTACACGTAGGGACTCCTACAATGAGCAGTTCTTC | CASSTRRDSYNEQFF
many | TRBJ2-7 | TRBD1 | TRBV11-1 | TGTGCCAGCAGCGACAAGTACAGGGGGCGCGAGCAGTACTTC | CASSDKYRGREQYF
NA | TRBJ2-2 | NA | TRBV6-4 | TGTGCCAGCCGGCTAGGAGCGGAGACCGGGGAGCTGTTTTTT | CASRLGAETGELFF
many | TRBJ2-2 | TRBD1 | TRBV19 | TGTGCCAGTAGCAAGGACAGGGCGAGGTCCGGGGAGCTGTTTTTT | CASSKDRARSGELFF
many | TRBJ2-3 | NA | TRBV12-3/TRBV12-4 | TGTGCCAGCAGTTTAAACGGGAACACAGATACGCAGTATTTT | CASSLNGNTDTQYF
many | TRBJ2-2 | TRBD1 | TRBV6-4 | TGTGCCAGCAGTGACTCACGGCAGGGGGACACCGGGGAGCTGTTTTTT | CASSDSRQGDTGELFF
many | TRBJ1-4 | NA | TRBV3-1 | TGTGCCAGCAGCCAACCAACTAATGAAAAACTGTTTTTT | CASSQPTNEKLFF
many | TRBJ1-2 | NA | TRBV9 | TGTGCCAGCAGCGTAGAAGGCGGGGCAGAGAATGGCTACACCTTC | CASSVEGGAENGYTF
many | TRBJ2-7 | NA | TRBV18 | TGTGCCAGCTCACCACCGTCCTTAGGATTGAGGGAGCAGTACTTC | CASSPPSLGLREQYF
few | TRBJ2-7 | TRBD2 | TRBV5-6 | TGTGCCACCTCCTCGGGGGGGCTCCACGAGCAGTACTTC | CATSSGGLHEQYF
many | TRBJ1-1 | TRBD1 | TRBV2 | TGTGCCAGCAGCGGACAGGCAAACACTGAAGCTTTCTTT | CASSGQANTEAFF
many | TRBJ1-2 | TRBD1 | TRBV12-3/TRBV12-4 | TGTGCCAGCAGTCGGGACAGGGGGAGCGGCTACACCTTC | CASSRDRGSGYTF
few | TRBJ2-1 | TRBD2 | TRBV9 | TGTGCCAGCAGCGCCGGGACTAGCGGGGGGGCCTACAATGAGCAGTTCTTC | CASSAGTSGGAYNEQFF
many | TRBJ2-3 | NA | TRBV11-2 | TGTGCCAGCAGCTTAGTACTAACCGACACAGATACGCAGTATTTT | CASSLVLTDTDTQYF
many | TRBJ1-3 | NA | TRBV6-1 | TGTGCCAGCAGTTACAGCGGCACCTCTGGAAACACCATATATTTT | CASSYSGTSGNTIYF
many | TRBJ2-7 | TRBD2 | TRBV12-3/TRBV12-4 | TGTGCCAGCAGCTCGGTCGAGCGGGAGACCTACGAGCAGTACTTC | CASSSVERETYEQYF
many | TRBJ1-1 | NA | TRBV28 | TGTGCCAGCAGTTGGCGGGCCACTGAAGCTTTCTTT | CASSWRATEAFF
many | TRBJ2-3 | TRBD2 | TRBV6-7 | TGTGCCAGCAGTTACTGGCAGCGGGAGTCCCTTTGTGTAACAGATACGCAGTATTTT | CASSYWQRESLCVTDTQYF
many | TRBJ1-1 | TRBD1 | TRBV6-1 | TGTGCCAGCAGTCGACAGGGCACTGCAGTTGAAGCTTTCTTT | CASSRQGTAVEAFF
many | TRBJ1-5 | NA | TRBV28 | TGTGCCAGCAGAAAAACAGGGTCAAGTCAGCCCCAGCATTTT | CASRKTGSSQPQHF
NA | TRBJ2-2 | TRBD1 | TRBV9 | TGTGCCAGCAGCCCAGGGGGACAGGTCGCCGGGGAGCTGTTTTTT | CASSPGGQVAGELFF
many | TRBJ2-7 | NA | TRBV12-3/TRBV12-4 | TGTGCCAGCACCGACGGGGCCCCCAGCTCCTACGAGCAGTACTTC | CASTDGAPSSYEQYF
many | TRBJ1-5 | TRBD1 | TRBV28 | TGTGCCAGCAGTTTATTGGGCGTCGGTATCGGGACAGGGTATATTCAGCCCCAGCATTTT | CASSLLGVGIGTGYIQPQHF
few | TRBJ1-5 | NA | TRBV30 | TGTGCCTGGGGCGGTCCCCCTAATAGCAATCAGCCCCAGCATTTT | CAWGGPPNSNQPQHF
many | TRBJ2-3 | TRBD1 | TRBV7-3 | TGTGCCAGCAGCCCGGGGACAGGGAGCACAGATACGCAGTATTTT | CASSPGTGSTDTQYF
once | TRBJ2-1 | TRBD2 | TRBV12-5 | TGTGCTAGTGGCCCCCTTAGCGGGAGTAAGAATGAGCAGTTCTTC | CASGPLSGSKNEQFF
many | TRBJ2-2 | NA | TRBV11-2 | TGTGCCAGCAGCCAATACCGGCGGCTGTTTTTT | CASSQYRRLFF
many | TRBJ2-3 | TRBD2 | TRBV7-2 | TGTGCCAGCAGCTCACTAGCGTGGGGCACAGATACGCAGTATTTT | CASSSLAWGTDTQYF
many | TRBJ2-1 | NA | TRBV12-3/TRBV12-4 | TGTGCCAGCAGTTTAAACAGCATGTTGGTGCAGTTCTTC | CASSLNSMLVQFF
NA | TRBJ1-2 | NA | TRBV9 | TGTGCCAGCAGCCCGATTGGGGGGATACTAGGTGGCTACACCTTC | CASSPIGGILGGYTF
many | TRBJ1-1 | NA | TRBV20-1 | TGCAGTGCCCGGGGACCCGTCACTGAAGCTTTCTTT | CSARGPVTEAFF
NA | TRBJ2-1 | TRBD2 | TRBV19 | TGTGCCAGTAGTTTCCTCCTAGCGGGAGGTATAAGCAATGAGCAGTTCTTC | CASSFLLAGGISNEQFF
many | TRBJ1-2 | NA | TRBV30 | TGTGCCTGGTACACAGGGAGGGGTTACTATGGCTACACCTTC | CAWYTGRGYYGYTF
few | TRBJ2-7 | NA | TRBV5-1 | TGCGCCAGCAGCTTTGACGGGACAAAAGCTGGGGAGCAGTACTTC | CASSFDGTKAGEQYF
many | TRBJ2-1 | TRBD1 | TRBV5-1 | TGCGCCAGCAGCTTGGCCCCGACAGGGGGCACAGTCAATGAGCAGTTCTTC | CASSLAPTGGTVNEQFF
many | TRBJ2-2 | NA | TRBV9 | TGTGCCAGCAGCGGTCAGGGGTCCGGGGAGCTGTTTTTT | CASSGQGSGELFF
many | TRBJ1-4 | NA | TRBV4-1 | TGCGCCAGCAGCCAAGGGGTCTCAAGAAAACTGTTTTTT | CASSQGVSRKLFF